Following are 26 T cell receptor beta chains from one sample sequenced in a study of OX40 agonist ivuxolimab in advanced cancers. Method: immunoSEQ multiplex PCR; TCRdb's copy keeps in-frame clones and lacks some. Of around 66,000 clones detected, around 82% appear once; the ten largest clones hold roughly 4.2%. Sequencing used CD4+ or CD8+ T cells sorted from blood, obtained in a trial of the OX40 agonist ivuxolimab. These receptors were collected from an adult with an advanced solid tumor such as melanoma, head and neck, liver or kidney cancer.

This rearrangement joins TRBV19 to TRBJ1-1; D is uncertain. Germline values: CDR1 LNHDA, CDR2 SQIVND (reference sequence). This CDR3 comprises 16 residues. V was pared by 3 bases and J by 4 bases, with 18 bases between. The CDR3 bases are TGTGCCAGTAGTATTTGGAAGGGAAGGGAAGGCACTGAAGCTTTCTTT. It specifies CASSIWKGREGTEAFF.

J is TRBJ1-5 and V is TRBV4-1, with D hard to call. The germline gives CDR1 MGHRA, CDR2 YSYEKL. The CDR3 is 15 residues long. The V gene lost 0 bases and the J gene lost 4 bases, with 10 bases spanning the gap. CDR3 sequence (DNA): TGCGCCAGCAGCCAAGATGAAAGTAGGAATCAGCCCCAGCATTTT. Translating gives CASSQDESRNQPQHF.

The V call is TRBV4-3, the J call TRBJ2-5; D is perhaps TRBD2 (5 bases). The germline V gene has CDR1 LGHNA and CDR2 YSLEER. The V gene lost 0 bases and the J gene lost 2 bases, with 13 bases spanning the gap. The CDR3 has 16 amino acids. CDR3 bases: TGCGCCAGCAGCCAAGAAGGTGCGGGTCATCAAGAGACCCAGTACTTC. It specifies CASSQEGAGHQETQYF.

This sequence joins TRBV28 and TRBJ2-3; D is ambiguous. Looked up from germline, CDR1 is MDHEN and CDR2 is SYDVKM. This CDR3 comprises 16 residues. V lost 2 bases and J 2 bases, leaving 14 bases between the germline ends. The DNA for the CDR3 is TGTGCCAGCAGTTTACAGTTGGGAAAACCCACAGATACGCAGTATTTT. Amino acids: CASSLQLGKPTDTQYF.

The CDR3 DNA reads TGTGCCAGCAGCGTAGCTGGTTTCCGGGGGGCCTACAATGAGCAGTTCTTC. Amino acids: CASSVAGFRGAYNEQFF. V and J are TRBV9 and TRBJ2-1; 7 positions match TRBD2. V lost 0 bases and J lost 2; bases outside the gene matches: 8. Germline CDR1 reads SGDLS; CDR2 reads YYNGEE. The CDR3 is made up of 17 amino acids.

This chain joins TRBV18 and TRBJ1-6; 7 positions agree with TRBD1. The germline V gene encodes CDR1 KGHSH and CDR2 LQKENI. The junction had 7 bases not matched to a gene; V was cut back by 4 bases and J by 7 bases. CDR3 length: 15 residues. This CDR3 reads CASSRGGQKNSPLHF. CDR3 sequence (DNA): TGTGCCAGCTCACGCGGGGGACAGAAGAATTCACCCCTCCACTTT.

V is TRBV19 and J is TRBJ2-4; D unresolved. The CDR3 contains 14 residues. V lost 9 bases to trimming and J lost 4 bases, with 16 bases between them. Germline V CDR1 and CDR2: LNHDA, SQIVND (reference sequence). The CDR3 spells CARAPVRQKNIQYF. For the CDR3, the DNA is TGTGCCAGAGCGCCCGTCCGCCAGAAAAACATTCAGTACTTC.

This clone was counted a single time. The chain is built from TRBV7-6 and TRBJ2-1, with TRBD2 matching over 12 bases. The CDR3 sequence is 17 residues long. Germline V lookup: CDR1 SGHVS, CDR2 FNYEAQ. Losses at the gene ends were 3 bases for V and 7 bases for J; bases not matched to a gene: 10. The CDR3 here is CASSLGSLAGGQNEQFF. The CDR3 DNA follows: TGTGCCAGCAGCTTGGGGTCCCTAGCGGGGGGGCAAAATGAGCAGTTCTTC.

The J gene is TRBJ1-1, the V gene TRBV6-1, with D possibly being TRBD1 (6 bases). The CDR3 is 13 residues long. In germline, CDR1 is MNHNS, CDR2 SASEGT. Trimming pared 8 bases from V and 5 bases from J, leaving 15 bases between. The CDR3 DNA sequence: TGTGCCAGCGCAGGGGTCCGTGGGACTGAAGCTTTCTTT. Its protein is CASAGVRGTEAFF.

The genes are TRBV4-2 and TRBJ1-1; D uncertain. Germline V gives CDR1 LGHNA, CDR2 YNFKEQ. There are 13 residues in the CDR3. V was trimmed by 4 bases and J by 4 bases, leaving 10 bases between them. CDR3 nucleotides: TGTGCCAGCAGCCTTGCGTCAGGCACTGAAGCTTTCTTT. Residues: CASSLASGTEAFF.

The CDR3 DNA is TGTGCCAGCCACAGGGGGCGCGGAGAAAAACTGTTTTTT. Protein: CASHRGRGEKLFF. The chain carries TRBV28 and TRBJ1-4, with 9 positions matching TRBD1. CDR3 length equals 13 residues. V gave up 8 bases and J gave up 8 bases; unmatched junction bases: 6. The V gene's germline CDR1 is MDHEN and CDR2 SYDVKM.

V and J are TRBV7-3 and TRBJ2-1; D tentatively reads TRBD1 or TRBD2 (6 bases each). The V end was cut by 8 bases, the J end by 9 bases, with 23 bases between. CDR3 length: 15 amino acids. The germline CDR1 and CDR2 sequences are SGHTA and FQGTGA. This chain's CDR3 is CASGPGGGWLAEQFF. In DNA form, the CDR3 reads TGTGCCAGCGGCCCAGGAGGGGGGTGGTTGGCTGAGCAGTTCTTC.

This CDR3 is CASSYGTLNTDTQYF. CDR3 sequence (DNA): TGTGCCAGCAGTTACGGGACTCTTAACACAGATACGCAGTATTTT. The chain employs TRBV6-5 and TRBJ2-3, with D possibly TRBD2 on 6 matching bases. Germline-derived CDR1 and CDR2 are MNHEY and SVGAGI. The V gene lost 2 bases and the J gene lost 2 bases, with 11 bases spanning the gap. The length of the CDR3 is 15 residues.

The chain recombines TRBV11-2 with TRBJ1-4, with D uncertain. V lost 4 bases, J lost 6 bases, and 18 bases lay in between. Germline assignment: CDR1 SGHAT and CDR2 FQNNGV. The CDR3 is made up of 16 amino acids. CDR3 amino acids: CASSSWPTDQDEKLFF. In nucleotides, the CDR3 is TGTGCCAGCAGCTCTTGGCCCACGGACCAGGATGAAAAACTGTTTTTT.

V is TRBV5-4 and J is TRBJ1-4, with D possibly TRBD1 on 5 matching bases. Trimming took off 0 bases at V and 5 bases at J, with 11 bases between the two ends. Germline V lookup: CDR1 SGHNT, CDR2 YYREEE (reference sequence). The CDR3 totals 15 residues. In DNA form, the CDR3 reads TGTGCCAGCAGCTTGGGTGGGACGGCGAATGAAAAACTGTTTTTT. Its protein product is CASSLGGTANEKLFF.

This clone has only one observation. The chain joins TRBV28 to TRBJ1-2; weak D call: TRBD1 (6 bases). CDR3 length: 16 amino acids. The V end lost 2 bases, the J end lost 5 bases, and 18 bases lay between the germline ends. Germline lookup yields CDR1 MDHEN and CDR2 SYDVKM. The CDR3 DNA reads TGTGCCAGCAGTTTAGGGGGCCTCCGGGCGGGGTATGGCTACACCTTC. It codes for CASSLGGLRAGYGYTF.

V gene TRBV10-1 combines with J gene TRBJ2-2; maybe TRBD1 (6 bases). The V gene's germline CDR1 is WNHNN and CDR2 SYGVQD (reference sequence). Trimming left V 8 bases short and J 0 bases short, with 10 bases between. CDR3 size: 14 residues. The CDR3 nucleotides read TGCGCCAGCTACGAGGGGGCGAACACCGGGGAGCTGTTTTTT. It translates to CASYEGANTGELFF.

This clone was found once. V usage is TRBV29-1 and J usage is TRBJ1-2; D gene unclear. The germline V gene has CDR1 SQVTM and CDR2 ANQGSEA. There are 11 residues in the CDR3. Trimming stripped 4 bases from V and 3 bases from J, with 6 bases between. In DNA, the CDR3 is TGCAGCGTTGGCGGGGACTATGGCTACACCTTC. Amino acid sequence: CSVGGDYGYTF. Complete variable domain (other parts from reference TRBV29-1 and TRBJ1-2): SAVISQKPSRDICQRGTSLTIQCQVDSQVTMMFWYRQQPGQSLTLIATANQGSEATYESGFVIDKFPISRPNLTFSTLTVSNMSPEDSSIYLCSVGGDYGYTFGSGTRLTVV.

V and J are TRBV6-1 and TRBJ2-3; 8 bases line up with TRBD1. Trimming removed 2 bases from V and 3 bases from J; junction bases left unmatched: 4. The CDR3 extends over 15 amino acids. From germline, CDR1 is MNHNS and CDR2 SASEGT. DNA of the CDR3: TGTGCCAGCAGTGAACGGACAGGGTGGACAGATACGCAGTATTTT. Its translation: CASSERTGWTDTQYF.

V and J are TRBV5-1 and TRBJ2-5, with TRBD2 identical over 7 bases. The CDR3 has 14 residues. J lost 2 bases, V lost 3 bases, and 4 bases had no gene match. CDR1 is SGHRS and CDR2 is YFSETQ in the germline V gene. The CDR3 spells CASSSTGGQETQYF. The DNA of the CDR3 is TGCGCCAGCAGCTCTACGGGGGGACAAGAGACCCAGTACTTC.

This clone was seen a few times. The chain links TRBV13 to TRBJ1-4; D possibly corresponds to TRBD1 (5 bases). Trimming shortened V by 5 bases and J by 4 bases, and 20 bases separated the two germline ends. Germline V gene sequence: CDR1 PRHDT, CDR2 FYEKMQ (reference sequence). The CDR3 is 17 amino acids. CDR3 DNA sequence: TGTGCCAGCAGCCAACAAGTAACGACAGATTATAATGAAAAACTGTTTTTT. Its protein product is CASSQQVTTDYNEKLFF.

CDR3 residues: CASSPDSLSNQPQHF. The CDR3 DNA sequence: TGTGCCAGCTCCCCGGACAGTTTGAGCAATCAGCCCCAGCATTTT. The V call is TRBV18, the J call TRBJ1-5, with D possibly being TRBD1 (6 bases). CDR1 is KGHSH, CDR2 LQKENI, per germline. With 6 bases removed from V and 1 base from J, the gap between germline ends came to 13 bases. The CDR3 runs 15 residues.

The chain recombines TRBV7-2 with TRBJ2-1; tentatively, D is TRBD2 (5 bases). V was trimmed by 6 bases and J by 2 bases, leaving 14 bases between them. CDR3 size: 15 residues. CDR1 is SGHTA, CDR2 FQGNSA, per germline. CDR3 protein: CASRPTRLAYNEQFF. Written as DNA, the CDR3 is TGTGCCAGCAGACCTACTAGATTAGCCTACAATGAGCAGTTCTTC.

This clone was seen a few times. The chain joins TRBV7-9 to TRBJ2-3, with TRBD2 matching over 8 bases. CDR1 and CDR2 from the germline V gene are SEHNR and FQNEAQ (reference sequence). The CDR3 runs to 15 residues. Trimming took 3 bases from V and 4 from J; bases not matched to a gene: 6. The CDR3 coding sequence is TGTGCCAGCAGCTTTTGGCGGGGGGTCCCAGATACGCAGTATTTT. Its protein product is CASSFWRGVPDTQYF.

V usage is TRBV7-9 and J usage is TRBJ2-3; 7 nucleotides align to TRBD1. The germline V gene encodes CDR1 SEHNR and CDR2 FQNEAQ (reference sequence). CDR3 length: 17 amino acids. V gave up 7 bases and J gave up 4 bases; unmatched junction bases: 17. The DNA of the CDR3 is TGTGCCAGCACCTCCGTTAGGGGCGGTACAGGGGCAGATACGCAGTATTTT. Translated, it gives CASTSVRGGTGADTQYF.

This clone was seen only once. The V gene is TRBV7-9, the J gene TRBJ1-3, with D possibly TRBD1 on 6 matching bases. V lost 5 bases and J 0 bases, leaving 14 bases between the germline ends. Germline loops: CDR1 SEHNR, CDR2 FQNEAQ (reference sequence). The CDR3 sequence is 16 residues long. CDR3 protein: CASSKSRDNSGNTIYF. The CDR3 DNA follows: TGTGCCAGCAGCAAAAGCCGGGACAACTCTGGAAACACCATATATTTT. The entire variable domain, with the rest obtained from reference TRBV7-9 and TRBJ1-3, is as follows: DTGVSQNPRHKITKRGQNVTFRCDPISEHNRLYWYRQTLGQGPEFLTYFQNEAQLEKSRLLSDRFSAERPKGSFSTLEIQRTEQGDSAMYLCASSKSRDNSGNTIYFGEGSWLTVV.